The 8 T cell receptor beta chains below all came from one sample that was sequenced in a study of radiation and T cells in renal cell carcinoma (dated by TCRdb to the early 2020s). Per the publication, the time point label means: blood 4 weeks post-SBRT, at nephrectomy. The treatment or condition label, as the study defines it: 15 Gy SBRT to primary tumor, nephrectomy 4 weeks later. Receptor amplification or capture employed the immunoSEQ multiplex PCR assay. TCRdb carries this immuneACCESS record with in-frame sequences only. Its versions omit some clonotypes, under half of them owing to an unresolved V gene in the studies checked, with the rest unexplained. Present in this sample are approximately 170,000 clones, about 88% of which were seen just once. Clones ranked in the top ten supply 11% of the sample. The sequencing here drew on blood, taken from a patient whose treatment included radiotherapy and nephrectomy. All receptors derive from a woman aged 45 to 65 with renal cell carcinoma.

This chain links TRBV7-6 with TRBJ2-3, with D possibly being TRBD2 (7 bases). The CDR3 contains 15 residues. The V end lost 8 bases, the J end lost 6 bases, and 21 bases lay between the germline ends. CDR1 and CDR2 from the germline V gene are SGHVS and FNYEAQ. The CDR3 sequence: CASGGRGALEDTQYF. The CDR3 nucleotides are TGTGCCAGCGGCGGCCGGGGGGCCCTCGAGGATACGCAGTATTTT.

The CDR3 DNA reads TGCGCCAGCAGTCGCGGGCCCCGGGCGGGTGAAGCTTTCTTT. Protein: CASSRGPRAGEAFF. The V gene is TRBV5-1, the J gene TRBJ1-1; D gene unclear. Trimming cost V 5 bases and J 7 bases, with 18 bases left between them. The germline CDR1 and CDR2 sequences are SGHRS and YFSETQ. The CDR3 runs 14 residues.

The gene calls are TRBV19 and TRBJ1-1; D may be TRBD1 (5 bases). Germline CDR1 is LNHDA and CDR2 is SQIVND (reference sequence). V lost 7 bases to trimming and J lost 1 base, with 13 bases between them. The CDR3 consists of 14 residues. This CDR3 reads CASTAYGGNTEAFF. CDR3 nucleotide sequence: TGTGCCAGTACCGCGTACGGGGGGAACACTGAAGCTTTCTTT.

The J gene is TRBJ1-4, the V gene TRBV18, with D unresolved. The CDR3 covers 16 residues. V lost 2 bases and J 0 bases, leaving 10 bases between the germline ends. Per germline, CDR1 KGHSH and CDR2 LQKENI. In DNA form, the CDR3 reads TGTGCCAGCTCACCATATCCAGACCCAACTAATGAAAAACTGTTTTTT. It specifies CASSPYPDPTNEKLFF.

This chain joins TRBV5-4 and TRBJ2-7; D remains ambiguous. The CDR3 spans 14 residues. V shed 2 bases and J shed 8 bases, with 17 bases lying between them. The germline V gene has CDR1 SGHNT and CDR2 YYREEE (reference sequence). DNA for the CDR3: TGTGCCAGCAGCTTAGCAGGCACCACTACGAAGCAGTACTTC. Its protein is CASSLAGTTTKQYF.

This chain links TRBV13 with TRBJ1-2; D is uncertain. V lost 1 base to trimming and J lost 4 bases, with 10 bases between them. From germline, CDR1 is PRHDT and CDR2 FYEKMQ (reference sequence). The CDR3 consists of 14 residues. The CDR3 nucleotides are TGTGCCAGCAGCTTAGACTCTACGGGCTATGGCTACACCTTC. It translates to CASSLDSTGYGYTF. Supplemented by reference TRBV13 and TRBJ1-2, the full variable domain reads AAGVIQSPRHLIKEKRETATLKCYPIPRHDTVYWYQQGPGQDPQFLISFYEKMQSDKGSIPDRFSAQQFSDYHSELNMSSLELGDSALYFCASSLDSTGYGYTFGSGTRLTVV.

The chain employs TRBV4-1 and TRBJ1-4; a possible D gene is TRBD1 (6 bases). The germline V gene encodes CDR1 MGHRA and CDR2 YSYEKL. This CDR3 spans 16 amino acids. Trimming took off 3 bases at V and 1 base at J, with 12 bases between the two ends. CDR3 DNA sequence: TGCGCCAGCAGCCATGCCAACAGGGTAACTAATGAAAAACTGTTTTTT. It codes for CASSHANRVTNEKLFF.

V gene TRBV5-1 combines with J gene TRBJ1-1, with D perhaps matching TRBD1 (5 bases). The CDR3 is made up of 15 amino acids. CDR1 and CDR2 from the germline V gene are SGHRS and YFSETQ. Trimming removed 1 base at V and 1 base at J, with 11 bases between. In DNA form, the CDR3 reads TGCGCCAGCAGCTTGCTTACAGGCTCGAACACTGAAGCTTTCTTT. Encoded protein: CASSLLTGSNTEAFF.